This T cell receptor (beta chain) was obtained from a study of shared clonotypes between healthy human individuals. V gave up 5 bases and J gave up 4 bases; unmatched junction bases: 8. The germline gives CDR1 MGHRA, CDR2 YSYEKL. The CDR3 is 16 residues long. The unsorted samples had tens of millions of PBMCs used for genomic DNA. Unsorted PBMC DNA was sequenced on ten immunoSEQ deep assay plates. The table came from immunoSEQ multiplex PCR; TCRdb's copy has only in-frame clones and leaves some out. This table holds hundreds of thousands of clones, 70% to 80% found once. V and J are TRBV4-1 and TRBJ2-3; 11 bases are a match to TRBD2. This TCR derives from a woman in her 40s in good health. Some clones in this sample may be carry-over from other donors' samples. The sequenced sample consisted of PBMCs. CDR3 coding DNA: TGCGCCAGCAGCTACGAGGGGGGACTAGCGGCAGATACGCAGTATTTT. Protein: CASSYEGGLAADTQYF.